The 12 T cell receptor beta chains below all came from one sample that was sequenced in a study of CD8 T cells in Susac syndrome. With random hexamers, 0.5 to 1 ug RNA was reverse transcribed. MiXCR, run by TCRdb on the immunoSEQ multiplex PCR reads, gives a single entry per CDR3 protein. The data hold some 170,000 distinct CDR3 sequences, with approximately 94% observed a single time. The sample comprised CD4+ T cells from PBMCs. The source of these receptors is a human donor in good health.

The rearrangement links TRBV5-1 to TRBJ1-2; no firm D call. V was trimmed by 1 base and J by 4 bases, leaving 8 bases between them. The V gene's germline CDR1 is SGHRS and CDR2 YFSETQ. The CDR3 consists of 13 residues. In DNA form, the CDR3 reads TGCGCCAGCAGCTTGACAGTTTCCTATGGCTACACCTTC. Protein product: CASSLTVSYGYTF.

The rearrangement links TRBV28 to TRBJ2-5, with 12 nucleotides matching TRBD2. CDR3 length equals 16 residues. J gave up 5 bases and V 5 bases, and 9 bases lay outside the gene matches. Germline CDR1 reads MDHEN; CDR2 reads SYDVKM. CDR3 nucleotides: TGTGCCAGCAGTGGACCTAGCGGGAGGGCCCAGGAGACCCAGTACTTC. Its protein product is CASSGPSGRAQETQYF.

This clonotype turned up a few times. V and J are TRBV2 and TRBJ2-3, with D possibly matching TRBD1 (6 bases). CDR1 and CDR2 from the germline V gene are SNHLY and FYNNEI. Between the trimmed V and J ends, which lost 5 bases and 3 bases, there was a span of 9 bases. The CDR3 has 13 residues. The CDR3 protein is CASSFTGTDTQYF. CDR3 in DNA: TGTGCCAGCAGTTTTACAGGGACAGATACGCAGTATTTT.

The chain recombines TRBV25-1 with TRBJ1-1; D is undetermined. Germline assignment: CDR1 MGHDK and CDR2 SYGVNS. The CDR3 has 11 residues. The ends were cut back, 6 bases at V and 11 bases at J, with 13 bases in the middle. In DNA, the CDR3 is TGTGCCAGCAGATTAGGGTATAGGGCTTTCTTT. Translation gives CASRLGYRAFF.

This rearrangement joins TRBV15 to TRBJ1-1; the D is unclear. Deletions cut 0 bases from V and 4 bases from J, with 18 bases between. Germline V gene sequence: CDR1 LNHNV, CDR2 YYDKDF (reference sequence). The CDR3 contains 17 residues. The chain's CDR3 is CATSRDLKSGKVTEAFF. In nucleotides, the CDR3 is TGTGCCACCAGCAGAGATCTCAAGTCGGGGAAGGTCACTGAAGCTTTCTTT.

The chain links TRBV3-1 to TRBJ2-7; D ambiguous. The V end lost 2 bases, the J end lost 3 bases, and 14 bases lay between the germline ends. The CDR3 has 15 residues. Per the germline V gene, CDR1 is LGHDT and CDR2 is YNNKEL (reference sequence). CDR3 nucleotide sequence: TGTGCCAGCAGCCAACTTCCAGAAGCAGTCTACGAGCAGTACTTC. Its translation is CASSQLPEAVYEQYF.

This chain joins TRBV24-1 and TRBJ2-3, with a tentative D call TRBD2 (6 bases). The germline V and J ends were trimmed by 0 bases and 3 bases, with 6 bases remaining between them. The CDR3 has 14 residues. Looked up from germline, CDR1 is KGHDR and CDR2 is SFDVKD. The CDR3 DNA reads TGTGCCACCAGTGATTTGGGAGGGACAGATACGCAGTATTTT. It translates to CATSDLGGTDTQYF.

This clonotype was detected only once. The rearrangement links TRBV20-1 to TRBJ2-7, with D tentatively TRBD2 (6 bases). V was trimmed by 6 bases and J by 7 bases, leaving 25 bases between them. CDR3 length: 15 residues. Germline assignment: CDR1 DFQATT and CDR2 SNEGSKA (reference sequence). The DNA for the CDR3 is TGCAGTGCCAAGACCCTAGCGTTCATCGATGGGGAGCAGTACTTC. Translated, it gives CSAKTLAFIDGEQYF.

This chain links TRBV30 with TRBJ2-7; D may be TRBD2 (5 bases). The V end lost 3 bases, the J end lost 3 bases, and 12 bases lay between the germline ends. Germline lookup yields CDR1 GTSNPN and CDR2 SVGIG (reference sequence). The length of the CDR3 is 13 residues. In DNA form, the CDR3 reads TGTGCCTGGAGCGGTGAGGAGGTCTACGAGCAGTACTTC. This sequence encodes CAWSGEEVYEQYF.

This chain joins TRBV21-1 and TRBJ2-7. TRBV21-1 corresponds to a pseudogene. The length of the CDR3 is 9 residues. CDR3: CAIDYEQYF. The CDR3 nucleotides read TGTGCCATCGACTACGAGCAGTACTTC.

CDR3 sequence (DNA): TGTGCCAGCAAGTCACACTCCACGGGAGTCTCACATGAGCAGTTCTTC. This sequence encodes CASKSHSTGVSHEQFF. This sequence joins TRBV28 and TRBJ2-1, with D maybe TRBD2 (6 bases). Deletions cut 7 bases from V and 8 bases from J, with 24 bases between. Germline CDR1 MDHEN, CDR2 SYDVKM. This CDR3 contains 16 residues.

This clonotype was detected only once. The CDR3 DNA reads as TGTGCCAGCACGAAAACAGATACGCAGTATTTT. This gives the protein CASTKTDTQYF. J is TRBJ2-3 and V is TRBV6-5, with D hard to call. The germline CDR1 and CDR2 sequences are MNHEY and SVGAGI. This CDR3 has 11 residues. V gave up 7 bases and J gave up 3 bases, with 5 bases separating them.